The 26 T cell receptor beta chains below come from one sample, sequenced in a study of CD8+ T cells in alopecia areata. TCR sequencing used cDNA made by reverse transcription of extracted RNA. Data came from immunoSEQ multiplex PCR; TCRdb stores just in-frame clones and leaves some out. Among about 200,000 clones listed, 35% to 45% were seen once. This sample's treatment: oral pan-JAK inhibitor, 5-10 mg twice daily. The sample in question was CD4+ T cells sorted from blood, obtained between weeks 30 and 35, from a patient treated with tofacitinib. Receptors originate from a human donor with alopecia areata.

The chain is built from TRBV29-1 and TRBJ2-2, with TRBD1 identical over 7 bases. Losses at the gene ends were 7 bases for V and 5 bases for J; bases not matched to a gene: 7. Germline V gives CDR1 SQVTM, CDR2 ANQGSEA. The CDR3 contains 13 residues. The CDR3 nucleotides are TGCAGCGATAGACAGGGTCTTACCGGGGAGCTGTTTTTT. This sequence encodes CSDRQGLTGELFF.

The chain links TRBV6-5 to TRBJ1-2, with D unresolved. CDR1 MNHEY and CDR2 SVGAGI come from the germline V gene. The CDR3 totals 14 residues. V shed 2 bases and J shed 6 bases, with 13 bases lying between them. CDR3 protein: CASSYVLSGDGYTF. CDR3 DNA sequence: TGTGCCAGCAGTTACGTTTTGTCAGGAGATGGCTACACCTTC.

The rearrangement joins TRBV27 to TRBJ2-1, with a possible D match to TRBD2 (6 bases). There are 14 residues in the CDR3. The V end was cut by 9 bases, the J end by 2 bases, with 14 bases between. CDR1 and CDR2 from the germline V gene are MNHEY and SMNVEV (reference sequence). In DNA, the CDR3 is TGTGCCAGTCGCGGGACCATCCCCTACAATGAGCAGTTCTTC. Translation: CASRGTIPYNEQFF.

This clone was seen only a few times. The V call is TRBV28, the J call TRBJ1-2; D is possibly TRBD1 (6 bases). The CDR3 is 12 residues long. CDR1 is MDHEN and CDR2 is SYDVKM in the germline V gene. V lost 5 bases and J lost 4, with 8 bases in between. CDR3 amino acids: CASSTTGYGYTF. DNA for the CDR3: TGTGCCAGCAGTACGACAGGCTATGGCTACACCTTC.

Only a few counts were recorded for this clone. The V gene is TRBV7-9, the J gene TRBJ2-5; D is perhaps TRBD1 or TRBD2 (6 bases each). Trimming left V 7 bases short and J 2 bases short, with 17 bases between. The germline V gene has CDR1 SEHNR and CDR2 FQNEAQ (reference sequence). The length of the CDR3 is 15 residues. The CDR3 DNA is TGTGCCAGCAACTCAGGACGGGGGCAGCAAGAGACCCAGTACTTC. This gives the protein CASNSGRGQQETQYF.

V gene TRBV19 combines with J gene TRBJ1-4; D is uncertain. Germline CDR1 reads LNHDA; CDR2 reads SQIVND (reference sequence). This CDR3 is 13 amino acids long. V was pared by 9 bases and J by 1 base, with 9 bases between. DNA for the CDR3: TGTGCCAGCCACCGTTTAACTAATGAAAAACTGTTTTTT. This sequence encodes CASHRLTNEKLFF. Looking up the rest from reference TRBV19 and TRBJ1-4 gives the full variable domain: DGGITQSPKYLFRKEGQNVTLSCEQNLNHDAMYWYRQDPGQGLRLIYYSQIVNDFQKGDIAEGYSVSREKKESFPLTVTSAQKNPTAFYLCASHRLTNEKLFFGSGTQLSVL.

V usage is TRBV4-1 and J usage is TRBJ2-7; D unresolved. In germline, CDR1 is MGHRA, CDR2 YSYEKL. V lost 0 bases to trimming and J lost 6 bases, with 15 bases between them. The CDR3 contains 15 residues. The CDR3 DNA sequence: TGCGCCAGCAGCCAAGATAGCAGCTTAGTTGGCGAGCAGTACTTC. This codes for CASSQDSSLVGEQYF.

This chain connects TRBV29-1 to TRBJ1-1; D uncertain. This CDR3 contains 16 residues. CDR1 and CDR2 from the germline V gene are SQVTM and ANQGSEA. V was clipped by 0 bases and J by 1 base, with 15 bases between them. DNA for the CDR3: TGCAGCGTTGAAGATAGCTTCGGGGAGTGGAACACTGAAGCTTTCTTT. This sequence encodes CSVEDSFGEWNTEAFF.

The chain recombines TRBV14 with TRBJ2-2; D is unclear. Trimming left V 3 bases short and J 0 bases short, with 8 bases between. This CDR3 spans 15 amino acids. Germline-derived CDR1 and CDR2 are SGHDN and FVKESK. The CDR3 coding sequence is TGTGCCAGCAGCCACCGTACCACGAACACCGGGGAGCTGTTTTTT. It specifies CASSHRTTNTGELFF. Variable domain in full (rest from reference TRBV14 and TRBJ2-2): EAGVTQFPSHSVIEKGQTVTLRCDPISGHDNLYWYRRVMGKEIKFLLHFVKESKQDESGMPNNRFLAERTGGTYSTLKVQPAELEDSGVYFCASSHRTTNTGELFFGEGSRLTVL.

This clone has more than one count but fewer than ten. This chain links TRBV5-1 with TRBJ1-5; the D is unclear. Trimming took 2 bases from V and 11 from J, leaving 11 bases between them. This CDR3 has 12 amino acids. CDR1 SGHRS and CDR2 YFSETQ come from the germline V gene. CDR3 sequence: CASSFDGVSQHF. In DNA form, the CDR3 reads TGCGCCAGCAGCTTCGACGGGGTTTCCCAGCATTTT.

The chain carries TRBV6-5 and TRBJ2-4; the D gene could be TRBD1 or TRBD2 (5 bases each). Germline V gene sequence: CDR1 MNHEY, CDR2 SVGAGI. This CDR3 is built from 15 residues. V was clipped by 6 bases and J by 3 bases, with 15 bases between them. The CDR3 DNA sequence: TGTGCCAGCAGCCCCACCGGGACGGGCAAAAACATTCAGTACTTC. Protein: CASSPTGTGKNIQYF.

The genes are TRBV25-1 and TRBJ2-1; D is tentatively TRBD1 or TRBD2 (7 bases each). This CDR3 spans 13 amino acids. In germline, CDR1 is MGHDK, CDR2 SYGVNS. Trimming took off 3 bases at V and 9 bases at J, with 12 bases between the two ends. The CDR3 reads CASSDSGGGEQFF. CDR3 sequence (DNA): TGTGCCAGCAGTGATTCAGGGGGGGGTGAGCAGTTCTTC. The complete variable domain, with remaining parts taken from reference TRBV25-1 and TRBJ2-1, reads EADIYQTPRYLVIGTGKKITLECSQTMGHDKMYWYQQDPGMELHLIHYSYGVNSTEKGDLSSESTVSRIRTEHFPLTLESARPSHTSQYLCASSDSGGGEQFFGPGTRLTVL.

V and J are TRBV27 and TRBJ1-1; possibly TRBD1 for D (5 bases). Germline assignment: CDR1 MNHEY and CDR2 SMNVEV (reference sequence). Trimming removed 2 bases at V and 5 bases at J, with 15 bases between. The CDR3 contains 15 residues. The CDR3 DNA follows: TGTGCCAGCAGTTTAATCGGCCAGGGCCGGACTGAAGCTTTCTTT. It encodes CASSLIGQGRTEAFF.

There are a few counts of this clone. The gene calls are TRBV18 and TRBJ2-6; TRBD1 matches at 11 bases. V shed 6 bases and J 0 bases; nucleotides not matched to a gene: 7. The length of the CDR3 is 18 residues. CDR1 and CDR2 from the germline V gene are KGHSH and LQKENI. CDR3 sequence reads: CASSHRDRGSSGANVLTF. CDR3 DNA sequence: TGTGCCAGCTCCCATCGGGACAGGGGGTCCTCTGGGGCCAACGTCCTGACTTTC. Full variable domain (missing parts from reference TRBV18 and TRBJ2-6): NAGVMQNPRHLVRRRGQEARLRCSPMKGHSHVYWYRQLPEEGLKFMVYLQKENIIDESGMPKERFSAEFPKEGPSILRIQQVVRGDSAAYFCASSHRDRGSSGANVLTFGAGSRLTVL.

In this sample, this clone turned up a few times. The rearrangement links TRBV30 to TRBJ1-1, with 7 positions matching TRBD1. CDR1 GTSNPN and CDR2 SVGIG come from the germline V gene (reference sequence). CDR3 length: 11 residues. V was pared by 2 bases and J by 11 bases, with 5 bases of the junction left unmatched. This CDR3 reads CAWSNRGQAFF. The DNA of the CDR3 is TGTGCCTGGAGTAACAGGGGTCAGGCTTTCTTT.

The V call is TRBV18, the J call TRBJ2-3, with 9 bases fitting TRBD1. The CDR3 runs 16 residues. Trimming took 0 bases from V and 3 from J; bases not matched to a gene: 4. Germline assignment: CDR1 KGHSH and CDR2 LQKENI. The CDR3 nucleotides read TGTGCCAGCTCACCACCGGAGACAGGGGGAACAGATACGCAGTATTTT. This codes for CASSPPETGGTDTQYF. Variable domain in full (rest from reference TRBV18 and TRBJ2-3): NAGVMQNPRHLVRRRGQEARLRCSPMKGHSHVYWYRQLPEEGLKFMVYLQKENIIDESGMPKERFSAEFPKEGPSILRIQQVVRGDSAAYFCASSPPETGGTDTQYFGPGTRLTVL.

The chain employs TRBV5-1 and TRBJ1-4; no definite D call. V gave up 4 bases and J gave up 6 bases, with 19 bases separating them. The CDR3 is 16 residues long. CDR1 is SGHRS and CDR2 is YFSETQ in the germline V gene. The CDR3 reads CASSANPQAGDEKLFF. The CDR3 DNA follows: TGCGCCAGCAGCGCAAACCCCCAGGCCGGGGATGAAAAACTGTTTTTT. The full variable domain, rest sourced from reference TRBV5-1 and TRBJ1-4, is KAGVTQTPRYLIKTRGQQVTLSCSPISGHRSVSWYQQTPGQGLQFLFEYFSETQRNKGNFPGRFSGRQFSNSRSEMNVSTLELGDSALYLCASSANPQAGDEKLFFGSGTQLSVL.

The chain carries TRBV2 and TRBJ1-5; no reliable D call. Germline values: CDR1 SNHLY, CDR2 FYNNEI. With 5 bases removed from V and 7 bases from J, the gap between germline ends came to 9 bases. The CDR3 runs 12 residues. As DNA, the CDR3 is TGTGCCAGCAGTCCACCCCGACAGCCCCAGCATTTT. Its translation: CASSPPRQPQHF. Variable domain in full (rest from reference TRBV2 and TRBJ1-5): EPEVTQTPSHQVTQMGQEVILRCVPISNHLYFYWYRQILGQKVEFLVSFYNNEISEKSEIFDDQFSVERPDGSNFTLKIRSTKLEDSAMYFCASSPPRQPQHFGDGTRLSIL.

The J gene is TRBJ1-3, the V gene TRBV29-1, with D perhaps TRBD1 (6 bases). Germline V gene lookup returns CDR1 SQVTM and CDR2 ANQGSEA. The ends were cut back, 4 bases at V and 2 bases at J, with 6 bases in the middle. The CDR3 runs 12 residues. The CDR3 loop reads CSVAGAGNTIYF. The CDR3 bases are TGCAGCGTTGCAGGGGCTGGAAACACCATATATTTT.

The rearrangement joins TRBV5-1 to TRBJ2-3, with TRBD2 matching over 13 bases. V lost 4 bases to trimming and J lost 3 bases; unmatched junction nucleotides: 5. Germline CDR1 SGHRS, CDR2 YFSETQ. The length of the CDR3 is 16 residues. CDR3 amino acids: CASSLEGLAGTDTQYF. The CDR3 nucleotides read TGCGCCAGCAGCCTAGAGGGACTAGCGGGGACAGATACGCAGTATTTT. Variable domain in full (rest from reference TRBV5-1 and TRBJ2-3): KAGVTQTPRYLIKTRGQQVTLSCSPISGHRSVSWYQQTPGQGLQFLFEYFSETQRNKGNFPGRFSGRQFSNSRSEMNVSTLELGDSALYLCASSLEGLAGTDTQYFGPGTRLTVL.

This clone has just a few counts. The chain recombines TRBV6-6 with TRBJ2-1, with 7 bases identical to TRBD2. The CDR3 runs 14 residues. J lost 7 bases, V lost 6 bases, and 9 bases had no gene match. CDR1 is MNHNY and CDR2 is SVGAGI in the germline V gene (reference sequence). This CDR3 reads CASRGGAGRNEQFF. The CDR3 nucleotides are TGTGCCAGCAGGGGAGGGGCGGGGCGGAATGAGCAGTTCTTC.

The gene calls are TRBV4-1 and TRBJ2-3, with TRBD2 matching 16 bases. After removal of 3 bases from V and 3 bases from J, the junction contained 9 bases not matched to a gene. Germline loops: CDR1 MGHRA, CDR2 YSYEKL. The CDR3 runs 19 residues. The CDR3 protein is CASSHPGLAGGPETDTQYF. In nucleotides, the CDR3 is TGCGCCAGCAGCCACCCGGGACTAGCGGGAGGGCCCGAGACAGATACGCAGTATTTT.

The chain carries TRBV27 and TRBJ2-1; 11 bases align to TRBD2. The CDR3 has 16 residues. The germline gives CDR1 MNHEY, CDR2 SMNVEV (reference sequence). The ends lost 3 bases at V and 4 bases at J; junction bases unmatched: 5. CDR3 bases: TGTGCCAGCAGTTTCATAGGGACTAGCGGATACAATGAGCAGTTCTTC. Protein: CASSFIGTSGYNEQFF.

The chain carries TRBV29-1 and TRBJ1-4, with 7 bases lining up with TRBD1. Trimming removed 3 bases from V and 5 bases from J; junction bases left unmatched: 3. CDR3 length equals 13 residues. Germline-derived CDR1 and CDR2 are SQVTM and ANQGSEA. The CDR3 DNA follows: TGCAGCGTTGAGGTGGGACAGAATGAAAAACTGTTTTTT. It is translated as CSVEVGQNEKLFF.

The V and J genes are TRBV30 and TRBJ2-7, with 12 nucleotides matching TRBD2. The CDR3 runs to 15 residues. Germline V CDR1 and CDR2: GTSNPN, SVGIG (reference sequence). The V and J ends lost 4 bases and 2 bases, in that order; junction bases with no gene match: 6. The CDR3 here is CAWIRGLAGTYEQYF. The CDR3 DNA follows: TGTGCCTGGATCCGAGGACTAGCGGGAACCTACGAGCAGTACTTC.

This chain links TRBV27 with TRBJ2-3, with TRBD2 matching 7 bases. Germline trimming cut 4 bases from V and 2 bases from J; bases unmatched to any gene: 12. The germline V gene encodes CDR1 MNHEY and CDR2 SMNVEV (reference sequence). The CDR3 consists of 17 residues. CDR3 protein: CASSSPRRQRDTDTQYF. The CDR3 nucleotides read TGTGCCAGCAGTTCCCCCCGTCGACAGCGGGACACAGATACGCAGTATTTT.